This T cell receptor beta chain derives from a study of graft-versus-host responses after intestinal transplantation (dated by TCRdb to the early 2020s). General notes on the study: Recipients received multivisceral, liver-intestinal, or isolated intestinal transplants. Anti-thymocyte globulin induction was given to all recipients, followed by maintenance tacrolimus and steroids for two to four years. Samples from a few later patients were sequenced in-house on an Illumina MiSeq with MiXCR processing rather than by the commercial service. The cohort enrolled some 23 intestinal transplant recipients, one of whom was a retransplant, and a few patients without pretransplant specimens were excluded. Graft-versus-host and host-versus-graft alloreactive T cell clones were tracked in the graft, circulation and bone marrow after intestinal transplantation using bulk TCR-beta CDR3 sequencing. To identify alloreactive clones, pre-transplant mixed lymphocyte reaction products were sequenced and then compared with unstimulated pre-transplant donor and recipient T cells. Donor T cell macrochimerism was defined as a peak of at least 4% donor T cells among recipient peripheral blood mononuclear cells.

What the work shows at the level of the full study, not this receptor alone: Conclusions were limited by the relatively low number and heterogeneity of intestinal transplant patients. Patients with donor T cell macrochimerism had high GvH to HvG T cell clonal ratios in their allografts. GvH clones were detected in recipient bone marrow, and some of these GvH clones were observed earlier in ileal mucosa or blood, consistent with an intestinal mucosal origin. Early after transplant, peak levels of circulating GvH clones were found to be associated with declines in HvG clones.

Preparation of the library involved the immunoSEQ multiplex PCR assay. For most patients, genomic DNA was isolated with the Qiagen DNeasy Blood and Tissue Kit and sent frozen to Adaptive Biotechnologies for TCR sequencing. High-throughput TCR-beta CDR3 sequencing of genomic DNA from most patients was performed by Adaptive Biotechnologies. Regarding the original processing steps: TCR sequencing data were retrieved from Adaptive's ImmunoSEQ software for some 19 patients, whereas three other patients were processed with MiXCR and VDJtools. CD4 versus CD8 sorting errors were corrected by removing sequences found in both subsets at a frequency ratio below 5:1. CDR3 nucleotide sequences shared between donor and recipient were removed because their origin could not be assigned. To count as alloreactive, a clone needed at least 2-fold expansion over unstimulated cells and a minimum CFSE-low frequency of 0.002% (template counts) or 0.001% (read counts). Clones detected in sequenced pre-transplant spleen, lymph node, or MLR CFSE-low populations of the donor or recipient were defined as mappable. The cumulative frequency of alloreactive clones was calculated as a percentage of all sequences, weighted by copy number. TCRdb retrieved this table from immuneACCESS and kept in-frame rearrangements only. Not all clones are present; in checked studies, unresolved V genes account for under half, and no reason is known for the remainder. V, J and clone size are taken as reported in that table, and D and trimming were inferred from the DNA itself. This sample comprises about 48,000 clones, approximately 91% of them detected only once. The ten largest clones represent roughly 2.5% of the sample.

From the cysteine up to the phenylalanine, the CDR3 has a length of 18 residues. Just CDR3 DNA is preserved here, 54 bases in frame from base 1. V trim: 4 bases; J trim: 6 bases; unmatched bases: 14. CDR1 and CDR2, per the germline V gene, are SGHRS and YFSETQ. Of note for this clone: Its antigen is still unknown. The input lacks base qualities; no much larger clone sits a single base away.

Interpreted using the paper, the time point label stands for: cells obtained before transplantation from donor or recipient. CD3+CD4+ and CD3+CD8+ populations were FACS-sorted from unstimulated pre-transplant donor and recipient cells taken from spleen or lymph nodes. The chain was built from TRBV5-1 and TRBJ2-1, with 12 bases in between that match TRBD2. Sequenced here: unstimulated CD4+ T cells sorted from spleen or lymph node cells, sampled before transplant. The clonotype originates from a human donor who was the organ donor for an intestinal transplant. CDR3 sequence: CASSPEGLLAGGPNEQFF. The DNA is TGCGCCAGCAGCCCCGAGGGCCTACTAGCGGGGGGCCCCAATGAGCAGTTCTTC.